This TCR beta chain was profiled in a study of T cells in Graves' hyperthyroidism and ophthalmopathy. On the study more broadly: Pretreatment peripheral blood was obtained at initial diagnosis. The study, taken as a whole, reports: Ophthalmopathy onset followed model prediction by a median around 6.9 months.

Lactation, pregnancy, other autoimmune disease or uncontrolled infection led to exclusion of patients. The study based diagnoses on clinical symptoms, serum thyroxine and TRAb, thyroid ultrasound and orbital computed tomography. This clonotype was recorded at least ten times. The antigen remains unidentified. This CDR3 is built from 15 residues. Germline values: CDR1 MNHEY, CDR2 SMNVEV (reference sequence). The V and J ends lost 4 bases and 4 bases respectively, with 16 bases between them. RNA transcripts provided the source from which TCR beta CDR3 regions were amplified. The primer set for the first-round RT-PCR of the TCR CDR3 was HTBI. TCRdb reprocessed the multiplex PCR reads via MiXCR and lists one record per CDR3 protein. Among hundreds of thousands of distinct CDR3 sequences listed, roughly 14% were seen once.

This TCR came from a woman between 35 and 50 years old with Graves' ophthalmopathy. This chain uses TRBV27 with TRBJ1-2; tentatively, D is TRBD1 (6 bases). The sequenced sample was blood. CDR3 in amino acids: CASSSPLTGLYGYTF. The DNA for the CDR3 is TGTGCCAGCAGTTCTCCCCTAACAGGGCTCTATGGCTACACCTTC.